A selection of T cell receptor beta chains follows, all from one sample in a study of cytomegalovirus exposure and HLA in healthy donors. Here immunoSEQ multiplex PCR was the method, and the copy in TCRdb shows in-frame clones only, minus some. The data contain approximately 300,000 clones, roughly 87% of them singletons. The specimen sequenced was PBMCs. Receptors were obtained from a woman under 40 in good health and CMV-seropositive. The CDR3 runs from the conserved cysteine through the conserved F or W. The D gene is left open where the match is weak. Only part of the rows carry a size: once, few, many, or a class if the clone is expanded.

CASSGSGAGEKLFF | TGTGCCAGCAGTGGATCGGGCGCAGGGGAAAAACTGTTTTTT | TRBJ1-4 | TRBV2 | - | -
CSVLPGADTQYF | TGCAGCGTCCTCCCTGGGGCAGATACGCAGTATTTT | TRBJ2-3 | TRBV29-1 | - | -
CATSGTQETQYF | TGTGCCACATCAGGGACCCAAGAGACCCAGTACTTC | TRBJ2-5 | TRBV7-2 | - | -
CASSPGGGRQETQYF | TGTGCCAGCTCACCTGGAGGGGGCCGCCAAGAGACCCAGTACTTC | TRBJ2-5 | TRBV18 | - | -
CASSISLAGAGANVLTF | TGTGCCAGTAGTATCTCCCTCGCAGGGGCTGGGGCCAACGTCCTGACTTTC | TRBJ2-6 | TRBV19 | - | once
CASKGGSTEAFF | TGTGCCAGCAAGGGGGGGTCCACTGAAGCTTTCTTT | TRBJ1-1 | TRBV19 | - | -
CASNEGARGYTF | TGTGCCAGCAATGAGGGGGCGCGTGGCTACACCTTC | TRBJ1-2 | TRBV5-4 | TRBD1 | few
CASSNTGVMNTEAFF | TGTGCCAGCAGTAATACAGGGGTTATGAACACTGAAGCTTTCTTT | TRBJ1-1 | TRBV6-6 | TRBD1 | -
CASSTGSSYNEQFF | TGTGCCAGCAGTACAGGGAGCTCCTACAATGAGCAGTTCTTC | TRBJ2-1 | TRBV6-5 | - | -
CASSWGRDQPQHF | TGTGCCAGCAGCTGGGGGAGGGATCAGCCCCAGCATTTT | TRBJ1-5 | TRBV7-6 | - | -
CASSYSLRTRTDTQYF | TGTGCCAGCAGTTACTCGCTCCGGACTCGCACAGATACGCAGTATTTT | TRBJ2-3 | TRBV6-6 | - | -
CASGQLAGESYNEQFF | TGTGCCAGCGGACAACTAGCGGGAGAATCTTACAATGAGCAGTTCTTC | TRBJ2-1 | TRBV28 | TRBD2 | -
CAWSVPPGARRGYGYTF | TGTGCCTGGAGTGTCCCCCCGGGGGCGCGCCGAGGCTATGGCTACACCTTC | TRBJ1-2 | TRBV30 | - | -
CASRVTESGANVLTF | TGTGCAAGTCGCGTAACAGAATCTGGGGCCAACGTCCTGACTTTC | TRBJ2-6 | TRBV12-2 | - | -
CASSLLAYNQPQHF | TGTGCCAGCAGTTTATTAGCGTACAATCAGCCCCAGCATTTT | TRBJ1-5 | TRBV27 | - | -